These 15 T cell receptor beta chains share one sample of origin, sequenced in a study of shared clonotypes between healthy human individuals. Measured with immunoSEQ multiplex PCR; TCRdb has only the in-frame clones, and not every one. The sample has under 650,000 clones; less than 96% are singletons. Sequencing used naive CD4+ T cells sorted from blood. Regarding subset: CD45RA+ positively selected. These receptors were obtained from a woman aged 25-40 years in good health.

The CDR3: CSVRDLGTEAFF. DNA for the CDR3: TGCAGCGTTAGGGACCTCGGGACTGAAGCTTTCTTT. The chain employs TRBV29-1 and TRBJ1-1; TRBD1 is a possible D gene (5 bases). The germline V gene has CDR1 SQVTM and CDR2 ANQGSEA. The CDR3 runs to 12 residues. V lost 5 bases and J lost 5, with 12 bases in between.

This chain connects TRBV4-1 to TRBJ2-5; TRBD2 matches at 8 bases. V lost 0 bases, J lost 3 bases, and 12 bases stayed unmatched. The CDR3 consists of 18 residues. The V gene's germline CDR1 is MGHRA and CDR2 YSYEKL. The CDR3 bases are TGCGCCAGCAGCCAAGAGCGATTTGGTAGCGGGACTAAAGAGACCCAGTACTTC. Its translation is CASSQERFGSGTKETQYF.

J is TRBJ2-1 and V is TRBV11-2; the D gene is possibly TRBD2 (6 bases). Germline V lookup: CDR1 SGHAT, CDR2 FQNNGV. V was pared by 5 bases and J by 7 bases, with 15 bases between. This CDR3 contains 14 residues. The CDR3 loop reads CASSLRDSWNEQFF. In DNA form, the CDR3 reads TGTGCCAGCAGCCTACGGGACTCATGGAATGAGCAGTTCTTC.

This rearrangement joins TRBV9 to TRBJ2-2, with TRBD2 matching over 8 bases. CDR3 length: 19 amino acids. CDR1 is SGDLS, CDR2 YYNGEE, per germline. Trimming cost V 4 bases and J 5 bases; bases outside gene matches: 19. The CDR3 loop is CASSPTGGSRSLYTGELFF. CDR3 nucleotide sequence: TGTGCCAGCAGCCCCACGGGGGGGTCGAGAAGCTTGTATACCGGGGAGCTGTTTTTT.

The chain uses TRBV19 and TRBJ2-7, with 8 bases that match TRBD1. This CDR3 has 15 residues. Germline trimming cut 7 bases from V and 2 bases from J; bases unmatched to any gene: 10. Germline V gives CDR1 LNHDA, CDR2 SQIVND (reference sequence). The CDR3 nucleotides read TGTGCCAGTAATCATCAGGGGGCCTCCCCCTACGAGCAGTACTTC. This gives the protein CASNHQGASPYEQYF.

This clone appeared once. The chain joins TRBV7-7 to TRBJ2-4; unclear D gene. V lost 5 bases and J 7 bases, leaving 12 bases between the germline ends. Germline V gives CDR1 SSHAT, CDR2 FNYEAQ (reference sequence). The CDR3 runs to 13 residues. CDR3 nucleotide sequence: TGTGCCAGCAGCACTGGATTCGGGAACATTCAGTACTTC. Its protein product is CASSTGFGNIQYF.

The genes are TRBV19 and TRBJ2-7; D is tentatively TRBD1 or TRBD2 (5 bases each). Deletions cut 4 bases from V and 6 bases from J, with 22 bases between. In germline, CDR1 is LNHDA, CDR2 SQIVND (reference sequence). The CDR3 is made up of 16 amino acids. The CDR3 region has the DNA TGTGCCAGTAGTACGCCAAAACTAGGGGCGACCGGCGAGCAGTACTTC. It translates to CASSTPKLGATGEQYF.

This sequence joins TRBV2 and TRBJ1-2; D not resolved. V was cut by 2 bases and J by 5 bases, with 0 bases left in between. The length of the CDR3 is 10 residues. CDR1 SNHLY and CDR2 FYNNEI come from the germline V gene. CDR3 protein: CASSEYGYTF. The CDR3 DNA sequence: TGTGCCAGCAGTGAATATGGCTACACCTTC.

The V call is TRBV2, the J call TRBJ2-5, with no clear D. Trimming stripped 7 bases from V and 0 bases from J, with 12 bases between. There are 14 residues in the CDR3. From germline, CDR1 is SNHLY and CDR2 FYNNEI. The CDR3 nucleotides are TGTGCCAGCACCCTTGGACGGTACCAAGAGACCCAGTACTTC. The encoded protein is CASTLGRYQETQYF.

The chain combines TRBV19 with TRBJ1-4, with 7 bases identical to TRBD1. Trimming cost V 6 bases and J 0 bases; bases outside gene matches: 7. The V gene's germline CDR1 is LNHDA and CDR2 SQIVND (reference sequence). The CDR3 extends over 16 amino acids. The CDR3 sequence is CASSRDRAATNEKLFF. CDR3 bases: TGTGCCAGTAGCCGAGACAGGGCTGCAACTAATGAAAAACTGTTTTTT. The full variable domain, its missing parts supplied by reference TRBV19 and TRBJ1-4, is DGGITQSPKYLFRKEGQNVTLSCEQNLNHDAMYWYRQDPGQGLRLIYYSQIVNDFQKGDIAEGYSVSREKKESFPLTVTSAQKNPTAFYLCASSRDRAATNEKLFFGSGTQLSVL.

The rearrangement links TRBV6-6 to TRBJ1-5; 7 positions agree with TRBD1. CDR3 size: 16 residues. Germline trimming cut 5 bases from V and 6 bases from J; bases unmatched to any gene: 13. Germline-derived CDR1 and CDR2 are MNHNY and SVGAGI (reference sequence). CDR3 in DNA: TGTGCCAGCAGTCGCTTGGCAGGGGGTGTTTTTCAGCCCCAGCATTTT. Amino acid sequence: CASSRLAGGVFQPQHF.

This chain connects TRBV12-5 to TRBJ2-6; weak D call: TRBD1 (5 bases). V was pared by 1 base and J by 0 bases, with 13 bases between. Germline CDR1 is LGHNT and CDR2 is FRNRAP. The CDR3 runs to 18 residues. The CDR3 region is CASGLGATVNSGANVLTF. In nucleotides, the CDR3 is TGTGCTAGTGGTTTGGGGGCGACAGTAAACTCTGGGGCCAACGTCCTGACTTTC.

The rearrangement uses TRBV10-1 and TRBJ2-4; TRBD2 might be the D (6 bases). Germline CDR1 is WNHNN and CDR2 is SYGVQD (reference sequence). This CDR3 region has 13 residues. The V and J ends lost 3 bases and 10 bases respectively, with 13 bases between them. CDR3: CASSDLIGTIQYF. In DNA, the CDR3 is TGCGCCAGCAGTGACCTGATAGGGACTATTCAGTACTTC.

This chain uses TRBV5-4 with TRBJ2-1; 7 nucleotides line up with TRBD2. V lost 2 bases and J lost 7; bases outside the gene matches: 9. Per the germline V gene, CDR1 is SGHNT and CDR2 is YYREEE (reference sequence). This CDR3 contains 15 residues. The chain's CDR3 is CASSLQAGLRNEQFF. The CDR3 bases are TGTGCCAGCAGCTTACAAGCGGGACTTCGTAATGAGCAGTTCTTC.

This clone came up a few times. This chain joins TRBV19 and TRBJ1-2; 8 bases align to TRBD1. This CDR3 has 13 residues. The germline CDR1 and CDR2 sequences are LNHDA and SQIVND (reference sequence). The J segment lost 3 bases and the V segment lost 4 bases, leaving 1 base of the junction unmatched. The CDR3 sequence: CASSKDRDYGYTF. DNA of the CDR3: TGTGCCAGTAGTAAGGACAGGGACTATGGCTACACCTTC.